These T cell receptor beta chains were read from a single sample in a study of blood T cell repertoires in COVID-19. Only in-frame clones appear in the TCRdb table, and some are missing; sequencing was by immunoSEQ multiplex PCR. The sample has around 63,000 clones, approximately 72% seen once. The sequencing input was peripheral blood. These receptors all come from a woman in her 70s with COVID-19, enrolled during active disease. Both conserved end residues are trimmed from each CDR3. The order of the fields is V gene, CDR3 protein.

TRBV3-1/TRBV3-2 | ASSLDRSYGYT
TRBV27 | ASSEVTSGRSGELF
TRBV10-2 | ASSYRGLGTEAF
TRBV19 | ASSRRSDQPQH
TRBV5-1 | ASSLVPTGALDTQY
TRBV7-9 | ASSSPPSGNTIY
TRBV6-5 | ASSYGQLNEKLF
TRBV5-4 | ASSQTSGEQF
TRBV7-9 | ASSQLDRVGGYT
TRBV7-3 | ASSSTGDSEQY
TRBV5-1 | ASSLAVAGGGETQY
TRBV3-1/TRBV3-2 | ASSHPVENHYGYT
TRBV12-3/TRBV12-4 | ARSRTGNSPLH
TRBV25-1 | ASSGRTGGGLGTEAF
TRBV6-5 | ASSYLPDREQETQY
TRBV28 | ASSTTRGTGANVLT
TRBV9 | ASSAGTLGNTEAF
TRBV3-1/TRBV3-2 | ASSQGGQAMEGPQH
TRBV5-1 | ASSFQGYEQY
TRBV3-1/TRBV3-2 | ASSTRQTNTGELF
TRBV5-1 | ASSWETGAGELF
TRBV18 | ASSDMLSGNTIY
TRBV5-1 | ASSSDSSTEAF
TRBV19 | ASTIQGAGGNTIY
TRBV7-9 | ASSFSTSYGYT
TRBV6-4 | ASTRDGLHQETQY
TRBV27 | ASSLSSTYSYEQY
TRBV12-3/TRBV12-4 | ASSSDGQTEAF
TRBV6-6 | ASSLSQTNYGYT
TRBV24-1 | ATSDLRGSGTV
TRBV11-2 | ASRLAGKSVVEQF
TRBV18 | ASSPPEAHEQF
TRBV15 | ATSRGLGGLAYGYT
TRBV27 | ASKGGGRGYT
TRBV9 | ASSVDGQTYEQY
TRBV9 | ASSRGGVEKLF
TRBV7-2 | ASSPLTGVPNQPQH
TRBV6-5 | ASGFFEQY
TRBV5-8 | ASSLGQVYTGELF
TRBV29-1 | SVVPLQGGTEAF
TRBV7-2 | ASSQRASGSRSDEQF
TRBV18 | ASSLGAGNTEAF
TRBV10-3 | AIRDTNYGYT
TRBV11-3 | ASSLDPPQNYGYT
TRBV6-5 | ASRVSGGPQY
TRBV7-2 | ASSLGRGYEQY
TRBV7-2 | ASSRGGVQGNYGYT
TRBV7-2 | ASSLGGGPQETQY
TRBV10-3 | AISEWRGGANYGYT
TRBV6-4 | ASRADLNTEAF
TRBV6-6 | ASNSPGGLAYGYT
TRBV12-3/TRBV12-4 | ASSFAQRQPQH
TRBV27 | ASSTDGGGETQY
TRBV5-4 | ASSFPGQGARAEAF
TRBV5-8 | ASSLVGGSQPQH
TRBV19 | ASSHNRGRNTEAF
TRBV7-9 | ASSPPTGFDEQF